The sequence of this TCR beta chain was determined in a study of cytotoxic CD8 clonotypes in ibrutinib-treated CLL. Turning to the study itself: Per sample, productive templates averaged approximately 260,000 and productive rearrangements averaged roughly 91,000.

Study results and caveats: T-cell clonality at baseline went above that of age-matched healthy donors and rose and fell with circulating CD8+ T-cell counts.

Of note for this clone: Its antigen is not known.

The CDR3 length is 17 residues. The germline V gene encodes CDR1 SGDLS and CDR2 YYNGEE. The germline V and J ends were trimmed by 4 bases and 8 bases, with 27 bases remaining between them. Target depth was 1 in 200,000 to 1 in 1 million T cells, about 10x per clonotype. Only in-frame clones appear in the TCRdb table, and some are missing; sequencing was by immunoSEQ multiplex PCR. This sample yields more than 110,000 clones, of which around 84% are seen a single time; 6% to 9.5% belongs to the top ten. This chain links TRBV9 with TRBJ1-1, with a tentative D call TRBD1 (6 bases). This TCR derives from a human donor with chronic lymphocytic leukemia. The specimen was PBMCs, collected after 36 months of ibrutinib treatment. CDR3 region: CASSTPIVGGHQGEAFF. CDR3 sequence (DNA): TGTGCCAGCAGCACCCCTATTGTCGGGGGCCACCAGGGGGAAGCTTTCTTT.